The 7 T cell receptor beta chains below were found in one sample sequenced in a study of regulatory T cells in long-lasting Graves disease (dated by TCRdb to about 2021). Taken with the paper, the label for time point translates to: newly diagnosed GD, antithyroid drugs for less than 3 months. RNA was extracted from PBMCs in TRIzol for both TCR sequencing and RNA sequencing. Libraries were prepared through multiplex PCR. The data were produced on an Illumina HiSeq 4000. CDR3 regions were amplified by Arm-PCR with iRepertoire HTBI primers to construct TCR beta libraries. The public reads were run again by TCRdb, first through fastp at Q25 and then through MiXCR, and only productive beta chains were kept. A single entry per CDR3 protein holds the most common genes and DNA from its merged rows. The sample yields some 340,000 distinct CDR3 sequences; 10% to 15% were counted once. The ten largest make up around 18% of the sample.

This sample also appeared in a second study, on T cells in Graves' hyperthyroidism and ophthalmopathy.

The material was peripheral blood mononuclear cells (PBMCs), obtained at new diagnosis, from a patient treated with antithyroid drugs. These receptors all stem from a woman aged 18-35 years with Graves disease. Donor details come from another sample of the same person, matched by shared clones.

This clonotype was observed many times. This chain links TRBV27 with TRBJ2-5; 10 bases match TRBD2. The V and J ends lost 4 bases and 2 bases, in that order; junction bases with no gene match: 7. Germline CDR1 reads MNHEY; CDR2 reads SMNVEV (reference sequence). This CDR3 is 16 amino acids long. The CDR3: CASSSLSGGMQETQYF. The CDR3 DNA sequence: TGTGCCAGCAGTTCCCTTAGCGGGGGGATGCAAGAGACCCAGTACTTC.

In its sample, this clonotype was seen many times. V gene TRBV18 combines with J gene TRBJ2-7; no definite D call. This CDR3 spans 15 amino acids. Germline values: CDR1 KGHSH, CDR2 LQKENI. V lost 6 bases to trimming and J lost 9 bases, with 24 bases between them. The CDR3 nucleotides are TGTGCCAGCTCTCCTGGCTTGACCCTCCAATCCGGGCAGTACGTC. Protein sequence: CASSPGLTLQSGQYV.

This clonotype was detected many times. The CDR3 bases are TGTGCCAGCAGTTTTGCTGGGTTCTCCTACGAGCAGTACTTC. It specifies CASSFAGFSYEQYF. The V gene is TRBV12-3 or TRBV12-4, the J gene TRBJ2-7; D is undetermined. CDR3 length: 14 residues. V was cut by 3 bases and J by 0 bases, with 9 bases left in between.

This clonotype has at least ten counts. V gene TRBV5-1 combines with J gene TRBJ2-1; 15 bases fit TRBD2. The germline V gene encodes CDR1 SGHRS and CDR2 YFSETQ. The CDR3 runs to 17 residues. Trimming at V came to 4 bases and at J to 1 base, leaving 3 bases not matched to a gene. As DNA, the CDR3 is TGCGCCAGCAGCCTGGGACTAGCGGGAGGTTCCTACAATGAGCAGTTCTTC. Translating it yields CASSLGLAGGSYNEQFF.

This clonotype was counted between two and nine times. DNA for the CDR3: TGCAGCGTTCACCGGGACAGGGCGGAAGGGTCCTATGGCTACACCTTC. It encodes CSVHRDRAEGSYGYTF. The chain recombines TRBV29-1 with TRBJ1-2, with 9 bases identical to TRBD1. This CDR3 has 16 residues. The germline V gene encodes CDR1 SQVTM and CDR2 ANQGSEA. V was clipped by 5 bases and J by 4 bases; unmatched bases: 14.

The table lists this clonotype with many counts. This chain uses TRBV6-1 with TRBJ1-1; D call uncertain. V lost 6 bases, J lost 0 bases, and 5 bases lay in between. CDR3 size: 12 residues. Germline-derived CDR1 and CDR2 are MNHNS and SASEGT. Here the CDR3 DNA reads TGTGCCAGCAGCGGAATGAACACTGAAGCTTTCTTT. It translates to CASSGMNTEAFF.

This clonotype has a count of ten or more. The chain links TRBV30 to TRBJ1-1; 10 bases align to TRBD1. The CDR3 length is 20 residues. From germline, CDR1 is GTSNPN and CDR2 SVGIG (reference sequence). V lost 3 bases to trimming and J lost 1 base; unmatched junction nucleotides: 20. CDR3 DNA sequence: TGTGCCTGGAGCCAGATGACAGGGGGCGAAGGTAGTGTTTGGAACACTGAAGCTTTCTTT. This codes for CAWSQMTGGEGSVWNTEAFF.